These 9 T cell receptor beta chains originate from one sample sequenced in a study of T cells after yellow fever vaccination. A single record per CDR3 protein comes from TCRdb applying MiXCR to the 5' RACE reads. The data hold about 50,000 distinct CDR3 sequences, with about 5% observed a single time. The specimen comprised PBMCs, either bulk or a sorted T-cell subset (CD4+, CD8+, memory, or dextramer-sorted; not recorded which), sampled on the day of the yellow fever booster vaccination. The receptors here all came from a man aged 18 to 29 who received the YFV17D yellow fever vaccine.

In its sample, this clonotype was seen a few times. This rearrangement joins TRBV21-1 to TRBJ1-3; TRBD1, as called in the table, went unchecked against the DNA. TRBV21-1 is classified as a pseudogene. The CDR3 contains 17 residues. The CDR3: CASSAYSGTGYGNTIYF. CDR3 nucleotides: TGTGCCAGCAGCGCCTATTCCGGGACAGGGTATGGAAACACCATATATTTT.

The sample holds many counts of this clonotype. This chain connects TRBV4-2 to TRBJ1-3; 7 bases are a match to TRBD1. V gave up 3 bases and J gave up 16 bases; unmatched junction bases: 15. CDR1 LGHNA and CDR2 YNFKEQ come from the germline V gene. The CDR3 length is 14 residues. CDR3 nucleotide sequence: TGTGCCAGCAGCCACGGAATCGGGACAGAGATTTGTTATTTT. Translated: CASSHGIGTEICYF.

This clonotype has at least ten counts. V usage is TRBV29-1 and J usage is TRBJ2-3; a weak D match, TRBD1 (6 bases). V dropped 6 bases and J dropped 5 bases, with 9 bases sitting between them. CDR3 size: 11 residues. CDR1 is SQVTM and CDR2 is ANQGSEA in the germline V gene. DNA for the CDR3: TGCAGCGTCTCACAGGGAGATACGCAGTATTTT. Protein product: CSVSQGDTQYF.

The CDR3 coding sequence is TGTGCCAGCAGCCAAGAAACCCAGATGGGTCCCTACGAGCAGTACTTC. Its translation: CASSQETQMGPYEQYF. This sequence joins TRBV4-2 and TRBJ2-7; no definite D call. The CDR3 is 16 amino acids. CDR1 and CDR2 from the germline V gene are LGHNA and YNFKEQ. Trimming removed 0 bases from V and 2 bases from J, with 14 bases in between.

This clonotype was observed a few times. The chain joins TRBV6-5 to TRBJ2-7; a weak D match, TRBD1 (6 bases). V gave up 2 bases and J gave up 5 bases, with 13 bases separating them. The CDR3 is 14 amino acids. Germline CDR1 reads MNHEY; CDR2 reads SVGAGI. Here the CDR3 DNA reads TGTGCCAGCAGTTACGGAGACAGGCACAACGAGCAGTACTTC. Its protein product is CASSYGDRHNEQYF.

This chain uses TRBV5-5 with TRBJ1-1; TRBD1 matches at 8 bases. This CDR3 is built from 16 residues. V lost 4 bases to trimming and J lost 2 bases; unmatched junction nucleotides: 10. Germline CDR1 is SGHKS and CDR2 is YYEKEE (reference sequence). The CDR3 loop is CASSQDRGVANTEAFF. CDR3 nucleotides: TGTGCCAGCAGCCAAGACAGGGGAGTAGCTAACACTGAAGCTTTCTTT.

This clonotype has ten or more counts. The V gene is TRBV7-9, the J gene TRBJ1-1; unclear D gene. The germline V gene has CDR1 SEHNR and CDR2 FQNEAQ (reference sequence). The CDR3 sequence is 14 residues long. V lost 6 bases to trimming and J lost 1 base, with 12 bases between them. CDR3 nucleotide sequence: TGTGCCAGCAGTTTTAACCAGGCGAACACTGAAGCTTTCTTT. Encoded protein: CASSFNQANTEAFF.

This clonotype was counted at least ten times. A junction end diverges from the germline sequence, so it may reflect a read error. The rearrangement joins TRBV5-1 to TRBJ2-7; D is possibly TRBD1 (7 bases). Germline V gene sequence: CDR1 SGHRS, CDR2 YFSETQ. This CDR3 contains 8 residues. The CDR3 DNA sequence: TGCGCCAGCAGGCGGGACAGCTTC. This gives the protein CASRRDSF. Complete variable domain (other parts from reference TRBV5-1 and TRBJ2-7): KAGVTQTPRYLIKTRGQQVTLSCSPISGHRSVSWYQQTPGQGLQFLFEYFSETQRNKGNFPGRFSGRQFSNSRSEMNVSTLELGDSALYLCASRRDSFGPGTRLTVT.

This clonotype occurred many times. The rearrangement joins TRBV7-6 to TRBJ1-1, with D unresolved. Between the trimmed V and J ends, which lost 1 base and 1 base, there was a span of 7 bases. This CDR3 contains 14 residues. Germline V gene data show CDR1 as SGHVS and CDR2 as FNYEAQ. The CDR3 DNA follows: TGTGCCAGCAGCTTAGGGGCAGGGAACACTGAAGCTTTCTTT. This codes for CASSLGAGNTEAFF.